The clone carrying this TCR beta chain has ten or more counts. The same CDR3 can be traced to other DNA sequences in this sample. The CDR3 is 16 residues long. CDR1 is SGHDT and CDR2 is YYEEEE in the germline V gene. Trimming removed 0 bases from V and 1 base from J, with 11 bases in between. Participant-given clinical history determined each cohort assignment. The sample is drawn from a study of blood T cell repertoires in COVID-19. For the study at large: Researchers got acute and convalescent COVID-19 samples from the United States, Italy and Spain. The cDNA or gDNA used as material had been derived from T cells, B-cell-depleted T cells, or PBMCs.

Authors' processing steps: By means of reference gene primer amplification, nucleated cell counts were estimated. Profiling relied on immunoSEQ multiplex PCR, and the TCRdb table lists in-frame clones only, not all of them. V and J calls and clone size follow that table, whereas D and trimming were derived from the DNA. The table shows 380,000 or so clones, with approximately 91% occurring only once. The chain is built from TRBV5-6 and TRBJ2-1, with D tentatively TRBD1 (7 bases). Input material: PBMCs or T cells enriched from blood (not recorded which). The receptor was derived from a woman aged 40 to 50 with acute COVID-19. Here the CDR3 DNA reads TGTGCCAGCAGCTTGGACTCAGGGGGGTCCTACAATGAGCAGTTCTTC. Encoded protein: CASSLDSGGSYNEQFF.